This T cell receptor beta chain emerged from a study of technical replicates of blood from a few donors. V dropped 2 bases and J dropped 0 bases, with 13 bases sitting between them. This CDR3 contains 16 residues. The germline V gene has CDR1 KGHSH and CDR2 LQKENI. Profiling relied on immunoSEQ multiplex PCR, and the TCRdb table lists in-frame clones only, not all of them. The sample yields 70,000 to 95,000 clones, more than 90% seen once. The receptor was derived from a human donor in good health. Some clones in this sample may be carry-over from other donors' samples. Sample: T cells isolated from PBMCs. The gene calls are TRBV18 and TRBJ1-1; maybe TRBD1 (6 bases). The CDR3 DNA reads TGTGCCAGCTCACCATACGCCAGGACAGTGAACACTGAAGCTTTCTTT. Translated, it gives CASSPYARTVNTEAFF.